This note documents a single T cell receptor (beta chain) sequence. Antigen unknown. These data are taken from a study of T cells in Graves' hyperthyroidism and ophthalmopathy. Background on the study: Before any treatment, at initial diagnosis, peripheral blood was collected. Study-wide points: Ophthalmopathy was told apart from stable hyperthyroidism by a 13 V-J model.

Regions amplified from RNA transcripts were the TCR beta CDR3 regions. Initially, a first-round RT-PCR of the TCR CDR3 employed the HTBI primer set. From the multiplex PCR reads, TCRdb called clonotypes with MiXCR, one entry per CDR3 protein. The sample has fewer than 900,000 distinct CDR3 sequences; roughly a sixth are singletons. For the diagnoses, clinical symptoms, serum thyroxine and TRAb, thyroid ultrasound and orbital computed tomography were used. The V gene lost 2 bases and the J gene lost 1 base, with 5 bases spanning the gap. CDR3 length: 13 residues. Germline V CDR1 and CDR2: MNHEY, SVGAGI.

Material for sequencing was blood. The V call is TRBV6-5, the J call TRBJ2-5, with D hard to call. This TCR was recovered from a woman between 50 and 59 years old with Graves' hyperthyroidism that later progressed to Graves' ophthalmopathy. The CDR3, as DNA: TGTGCCAGCAGTTACAACAGCCAAGAGACCCAGTACTTC. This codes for CASSYNSQETQYF.